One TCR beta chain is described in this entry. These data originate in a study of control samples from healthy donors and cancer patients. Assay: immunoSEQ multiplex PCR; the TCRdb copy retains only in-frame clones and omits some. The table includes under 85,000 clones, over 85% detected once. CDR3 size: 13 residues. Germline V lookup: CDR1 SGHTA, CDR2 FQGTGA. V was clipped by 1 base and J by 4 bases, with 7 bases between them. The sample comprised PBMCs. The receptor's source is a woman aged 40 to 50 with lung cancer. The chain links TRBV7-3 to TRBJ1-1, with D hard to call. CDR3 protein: CASSLKLRTEAFF. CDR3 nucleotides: TGTGCCAGCAGCTTAAAACTCCGCACTGAAGCTTTCTTT. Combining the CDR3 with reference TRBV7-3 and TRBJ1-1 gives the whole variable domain GAGVSQTPSNKVTEKGKYVELRCDPISGHTALYWYRQSLGQGPEFLIYFQGTGAADDSGLPNDRFFAVRPEGSVSTLKIQRTERGDSAVYLCASSLKLRTEAFFGQGTRLTVV.